Below are 11 T cell receptor beta chains sequenced from a single sample in a study of memory CD4+ T cells and cytomegalovirus serostatus. Here immunoSEQ multiplex PCR was the method, and the copy in TCRdb shows in-frame clones only, minus some. The sample holds some 95,000 clones, roughly 80% seen once. The sort gate was single viable CD3+CD4+CD8-CD45RO+ cells for memory CD4+ T cells. The specimen was memory CD4+ T cells from blood. The receptors here all came from an adult in good health and CMV-seropositive.

In nucleotides, the CDR3 is TGTGCCACGAGGGGGGTCCCAGATACGCAGTATTTT. Translation gives CATRGVPDTQYF. The chain links TRBV19 to TRBJ2-3; possibly TRBD1 or TRBD2 for D (6 bases each). The germline V and J ends were trimmed by 10 bases and 4 bases, with 12 bases remaining between them. CDR1 LNHDA and CDR2 SQIVND come from the germline V gene (reference sequence). CDR3 length: 12 amino acids.

The chain has TRBV27 and TRBJ1-6, with 7 bases matching TRBD1. CDR3 length: 13 residues. CDR1 and CDR2 (germline): MNHEY, SMNVEV (reference sequence). The J segment lost 7 bases and the V segment lost 7 bases, leaving 4 bases of the junction unmatched. CDR3 protein: CASTDRANSPLHF. CDR3 in DNA: TGTGCCAGCACTGACAGGGCAAATTCACCCCTCCACTTT.

The chain employs TRBV5-1 and TRBJ1-4, with a possible D match to TRBD1 (6 bases). V was shortened by 5 bases and J by 0 bases, with 14 bases between the two germline ends. Germline lookup yields CDR1 SGHRS and CDR2 YFSETQ. The CDR3 sequence is 16 residues long. In DNA form, the CDR3 reads TGCGCCAGCAGGTCATCTAAGGGGGCAACTAATGAAAAACTGTTTTTT. Translation gives CASRSSKGATNEKLFF. The variable domain in full, with the rest retrieved from reference TRBV5-1 and TRBJ1-4, is KAGVTQTPRYLIKTRGQQVTLSCSPISGHRSVSWYQQTPGQGLQFLFEYFSETQRNKGNFPGRFSGRQFSNSRSEMNVSTLELGDSALYLCASRSSKGATNEKLFFGSGTQLSVL.

The J gene is TRBJ2-1, the V gene TRBV7-9; D is unclear. The CDR3 runs 15 residues. The germline gives CDR1 SEHNR, CDR2 FQNEAQ (reference sequence). V lost 1 base and J 0 bases, leaving 7 bases between the germline ends. The CDR3 here is CASSLVRSSYNEQFF. The CDR3 DNA is TGTGCCAGCAGCTTAGTTCGGAGCTCCTACAATGAGCAGTTCTTC.

The CDR3 spells CASSLVLGGRASGETQYF. CDR3 DNA: TGTGCCAGCAGCTTAGTTCTCGGCGGGAGGGCCTCGGGGGAGACCCAGTACTTC. V gene TRBV11-2 combines with J gene TRBJ2-5, with 9 bases lining up with TRBD2. This CDR3 comprises 18 residues. V shed 1 base and J 5 bases; nucleotides not matched to a gene: 14. Germline CDR1 reads SGHAT; CDR2 reads FQNNGV.

The J gene is TRBJ1-2, the V gene TRBV5-6, with D unresolved. The V gene lost 0 bases and the J gene lost 0 bases, with 9 bases spanning the gap. CDR3 length: 15 amino acids. Germline CDR1 is SGHDT and CDR2 is YYEEEE. The CDR3 spells CASSLVDIPNYGYTF. The CDR3 DNA reads as TGTGCCAGCAGCTTGGTTGACATACCTAACTATGGCTACACCTTC.

This clone has a single count. The chain recombines TRBV5-1 with TRBJ1-2; D unclear. Germline loops: CDR1 SGHRS, CDR2 YFSETQ. Trimming took 2 bases from V and 6 from J, leaving 14 bases between them. The CDR3 consists of 14 residues. The CDR3 DNA follows: TGCGCCAGCAGCTTAGTATCGGGGTTCGATGGCTACACCTTC. It translates to CASSLVSGFDGYTF.

The J gene is TRBJ1-3, the V gene TRBV5-1; no reliable D call. The length of the CDR3 is 16 residues. Germline values: CDR1 SGHRS, CDR2 YFSETQ. V gave up 4 bases and J gave up 0 bases, with 14 bases separating them. The CDR3 region has the DNA TGCGCCAGCAGCCTGGCACAGCTGAGCTCTGGAAACACCATATATTTT. Its translation: CASSLAQLSSGNTIYF.

The chain combines TRBV7-8 with TRBJ1-5; 9 bases fit TRBD1. The germline gives CDR1 SGHVS, CDR2 FQNEAQ. CDR3 length: 14 residues. V lost 5 bases to trimming and J lost 8 bases; unmatched junction nucleotides: 7. The CDR3 nucleotides read TGTGCCAGCAGCGTCGGACAGGGGAGTAAGCCCCAGCATTTT. Translation: CASSVGQGSKPQHF. Full variable domain (rest looked up from reference TRBV7-8 and TRBJ1-5): GAGVSQSPRYKVAKRGQDVALRCDPISGHVSLFWYQQALGQGPEFLTYFQNEAQLDKSGLPSDRFFAERPEGSVSTLKIQRTQQEDSAVYLCASSVGQGSKPQHFGDGTRLSIL.

The chain links TRBV21-1 to TRBJ2-2; TRBD2 was called by the table and not checked on the DNA. TRBV21-1 is noted as a pseudogene. This CDR3 contains 19 residues. DNA for the CDR3: TGTGCCAGCAGCAAAGAGGGAAGCGGCCCCGTGTTTAACACCGGGGAGCTGTTTTTT. It yields the protein CASSKEGSGPVFNTGELFF.

This chain uses TRBV27 with TRBJ1-5, with D unresolved. The CDR3 contains 20 residues. V lost 6 bases and J 0 bases, leaving 27 bases between the germline ends. CDR1 MNHEY and CDR2 SMNVEV come from the germline V gene (reference sequence). CDR3 DNA sequence: TGTGCCAGCAGACAGCAGGTGACTAATGACCCGAAATATAGCAATCAGCCCCAGCATTTT. Translated, it gives CASRQQVTNDPKYSNQPQHF.